What follows are 9 T cell receptor beta chains derived from one specimen sequenced in a study of blood T cell repertoires in COVID-19 (dated by TCRdb to 2020 to 2021). Libraries were made using the immunoSEQ multiplex PCR assay. Imported from immuneACCESS, the table was reduced by TCRdb to in-frame sequences with V and J called. These copies leave out some clones; in studies compared against another copy, an unresolved V gene accounts for under half, and the cause of the remainder is not known. The sample data list about 370,000 clones, and around 90% of these were observed just once. The ten largest clones add up to around 3% of the sample. The sequencing sample was made of peripheral blood. The source is a woman aged 25 to 45 with COVID-19, enrolled during active disease.

This chain joins TRBV18 and TRBJ2-7, with 11 bases that match TRBD1. From germline, CDR1 is KGHSH and CDR2 LQKENI. The ends lost 3 bases at V and 2 bases at J; junction bases unmatched: 0. The CDR3 is made up of 14 amino acids. CDR3 DNA: TGTGCCAGCTCACCGGGACAGGGGGCCTACGAGCAGTACGTC. Its translation: CASSPGQGAYEQYV.

The chain combines TRBV4-1 with TRBJ1-1; 8 bases are a match to TRBD1. CDR3 length equals 15 residues. Germline V gene sequence: CDR1 MGHRA, CDR2 YSYEKL. V was clipped by 2 bases and J by 2 bases; unmatched bases: 4. In nucleotides, the CDR3 is TGCGCCAGCAGCCAACCGGGACAGGTTAACACTGAAGCTTTCTTT. Translation gives CASSQPGQVNTEAFF.

The rearrangement links TRBV7-2 to TRBJ1-4; D is perhaps TRBD1 (5 bases). The CDR3 sequence is 13 residues long. Trimming pared 11 bases from V and 1 base from J, leaving 11 bases between. Germline V CDR1 and CDR2: SGHTA, FQGNSA. CDR3 sequence reads: CAGTGVTNEKLFF. The CDR3, as DNA: TGTGCCGGGACGGGAGTAACTAATGAAAAACTGTTTTTT.

This chain joins TRBV7-9 and TRBJ2-5, with 10 bases lining up with TRBD2. In germline, CDR1 is SEHNR, CDR2 FQNEAQ (reference sequence). The CDR3 has 16 amino acids. J gave up 4 bases and V 4 bases, and 9 bases lay outside the gene matches. This CDR3 is CASSSQREGLRETQYF. DNA for the CDR3: TGTGCCAGCAGCTCTCAGCGGGAGGGCCTCCGAGAGACCCAGTACTTC.

The chain links TRBV18 to TRBJ2-1; D may be TRBD2 (5 bases). There are 11 residues in the CDR3. Germline values: CDR1 KGHSH, CDR2 LQKENI. V was shortened by 2 bases and J by 10 bases, with 6 bases between the two germline ends. Written as DNA, the CDR3 is TGTGCCAGCTCACCAACGGGAGAGCAGTTCTTC. Residues: CASSPTGEQFF. The complete variable domain, with remaining parts taken from reference TRBV18 and TRBJ2-1, reads NAGVMQNPRHLVRRRGQEARLRCSPMKGHSHVYWYRQLPEEGLKFMVYLQKENIIDESGMPKERFSAEFPKEGPSILRIQQVVRGDSAAYFCASSPTGEQFFGPGTRLTVL.

This chain uses TRBV19 with TRBJ1-2; TRBD1 matches 9 bases. Per the germline V gene, CDR1 is LNHDA and CDR2 is SQIVND (reference sequence). The CDR3 covers 15 residues. V trimming: 7 bases; J trimming: 3 bases; junction bases outside the gene matches: 9. The CDR3 DNA is TGTGCCAGTACCCCTTCTGACAGGGGGGACTATGGCTACACCTTC. Its protein is CASTPSDRGDYGYTF.

The chain recombines TRBV3-1 (or the pseudogene TRBV3-2) with TRBJ2-3; D is undetermined. The V gene's germline CDR1 is LGHDT and CDR2 YNNKEL (reference sequence). The CDR3 is 12 amino acids. V lost 6 bases and J 0 bases, leaving 4 bases between the germline ends. CDR3 loop: CASSRSTDTQYF. CDR3 DNA: TGTGCCAGCAGTCGTAGCACAGATACGCAGTATTTT.

The chain carries TRBV10-2 and TRBJ1-2; 9 bases are shared with TRBD1. The CDR3 is made up of 13 amino acids. With 4 bases clipped from V and 7 bases from J, the junction kept 4 bases outside the gene matches. Germline V gives CDR1 WSHSY, CDR2 SAAADI. In nucleotides, the CDR3 is TGCGCCAGCAGTGTACAGGGGGCCTCTGGCTACACCTTC. Its protein is CASSVQGASGYTF.

The gene calls are TRBV28 and TRBJ1-2; 9 bases are shared with TRBD1. The CDR3 is made up of 18 amino acids. The germline V gene encodes CDR1 MDHEN and CDR2 SYDVKM. The J segment lost 1 base and the V segment lost 1 base, leaving 10 bases of the junction unmatched. DNA of the CDR3: TGTGCCAGCAGTTTATTCGAAGTAGCGGACAGGGGTAACTATGGCTACACCTTC. This gives the protein CASSLFEVADRGNYGYTF.